The source of this T cell receptor beta chain is a study of T cells after yellow fever vaccination. 5'RACE template switching added a universal primer site and UMIs to TCR cDNA. TCRdb called the 5' RACE reads again in MiXCR, with one record for every CDR3 protein. The profile shows around 340,000 distinct CDR3 sequences, roughly an eighth of them singletons. Germline-derived CDR1 and CDR2 are SGHDT and YYEEEE. CDR3 length equals 15 residues. The V gene end was trimmed by 4 bases and the J gene end by 2 bases; junction bases not matched to a gene: 3. Concerning this clonotype: Its matching antigen is unknown.

Overall study findings and caveats: Repertoires sorted by FACS could include abundant clonotypes that are contaminants from the bulk population. Booster samples showed a return of most primary-vaccination clones (about 96% CD4, approximately 85% CD8).

The sample in question was CD4+ T cells sorted from PBMCs, obtained 15 days after the yellow fever booster vaccination. The chain couples TRBV5-6 to TRBJ2-5, with 12 bases fitting TRBD1. The origin of this receptor is a man between 18 and 35 years old who received the YFV17D yellow fever vaccine. As DNA, the CDR3 is TGTGCCAGCAGCCGGGACAGGGGGCAGCAAGAGACCCAGTACTTC. Amino acids: CASSRDRGQQETQYF.